This T cell receptor (beta chain) derives from a study of blood T cell repertoires in COVID-19. In the original workflow: Researchers report that nucleated cell counts were estimated from reference gene primer amplification. Profiled with immunoSEQ multiplex PCR; TCRdb holds only in-frame clones, not every one. That table supplies the V and J calls and clone size; D and trimming were determined from the DNA. The sample lists under 200,000 clones, about 82% occurring once. Participant ages covered about 18 to 89 years across around 25 US areas. Clinical history as reported by participants underpinned cohort assignment. The source is a man aged 35 to 55 with acute COVID-19. The sequencing input was PBMCs or T cells enriched from blood (not recorded which).

CDR3 protein: CASSQGGTGGNTIYF. The CDR3 DNA follows: TGTGCCAGCAGCCAAGGGGGGACAGGAGGAAACACCATATATTTT. The chain combines TRBV3-1 (or the pseudogene TRBV3-2) with TRBJ1-3; 8 nucleotides align to TRBD1. The junction had 3 bases not matched to a gene; V was cut back by 1 base and J by 4 bases. The CDR3 runs 15 residues. Germline CDR1 is LGHDT and CDR2 is YNNKEL (reference sequence).